The present T cell receptor beta chain was sequenced within a study of Ad26.COV2.S vaccination and SARS-CoV-2 variants. Treatment noted: about 20 received Ad26.COV2.S at low or high dose, single or two shots; about 5 received placebo; per-sample allocation not given. The samples date from day 63 after the first vaccine or placebo injection. In germline, CDR1 is SGHNT, CDR2 YENEEA. V trimming: 3 bases; J trimming: 0 bases; junction bases outside the gene matches: 0. The length of the CDR3 is 15 residues. Remarks on this clone: The same CDR3 arises from other DNA sequences in this sample as well.

Clones were sequenced by immunoSEQ multiplex PCR, and TCRdb holds only the in-frame ones, with some missing. Of 350,000 to 500,000 clones in the sample, 75% to 95% are singletons; the top ten hold over 9%. The receptor comes from a person between 18 and 59 years old who received the Ad26.COV2.S COVID-19 vaccine or a placebo. The sequencing used peripheral blood, collected in a trial of Ad26.COV2.S vaccine versus placebo. The rearrangement links TRBV11-3 to TRBJ2-1, with 9 positions matching TRBD1. Here the CDR3 reads CASSLGQGSYNEQFF. The CDR3 DNA is TGTGCCAGCAGCTTGGGACAGGGCTCCTACAATGAGCAGTTCTTC.